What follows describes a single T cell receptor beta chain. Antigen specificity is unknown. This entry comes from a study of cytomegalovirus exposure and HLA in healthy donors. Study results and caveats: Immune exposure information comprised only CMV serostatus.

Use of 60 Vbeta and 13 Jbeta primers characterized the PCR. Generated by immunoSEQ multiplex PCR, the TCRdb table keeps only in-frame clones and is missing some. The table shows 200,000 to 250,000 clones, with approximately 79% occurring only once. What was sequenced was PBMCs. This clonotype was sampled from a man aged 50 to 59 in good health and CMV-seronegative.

The CDR3 loop is CASSLGLANFSYEQYF. In nucleotides, the CDR3 is TGTGCCAGCAGCTTGGGACTAGCCAATTTCTCCTACGAGCAGTACTTC. The rearrangement joins TRBV7-3 to TRBJ2-5; 9 bases align to TRBD2. Judging by the DNA end, TRBJ2-7 fits better; the J call may be wrong. The germline gives CDR1 SGHTA, CDR2 FQGTGA. CDR3 length: 16 amino acids.